The 29 T cell receptor beta chains given below trace back to one sample, sequenced in a study of cytomegalovirus exposure and HLA in healthy donors. PCR was performed using 60 Vbeta and 13 Jbeta primers. Generated by immunoSEQ multiplex PCR, the TCRdb table keeps only in-frame clones and is missing some. The sample includes under 200,000 clones, 65% to 80% seen only once; the top ten take approximately 0.7%. Sequenced: PBMCs. These receptors were obtained from a woman in her forties in good health and CMV-seronegative.

This rearrangement joins TRBV4-1 to TRBJ2-4; 7 bases fit TRBD1. V dropped 3 bases and J dropped 2; count of bases not matched to a gene: 10. CDR1 MGHRA and CDR2 YSYEKL come from the germline V gene. The CDR3 spans 17 residues. The CDR3 bases are TGCGCCAGCAGCCAGGTTGACAGGGACCGACCCAAAAACATTCAGTACTTC. Protein: CASSQVDRDRPKNIQYF.

The chain couples TRBV5-6 to TRBJ2-1; 9 bases line up with TRBD2. Germline assignment: CDR1 SGHDT and CDR2 YYEEEE. The CDR3 is made up of 15 amino acids. Trimming took 1 base from V and 6 from J; bases not matched to a gene: 5. CDR3 region: CASSLLAGPANEQFF. Here the CDR3 DNA reads TGTGCCAGCAGCTTGCTAGCGGGGCCCGCCAATGAGCAGTTCTTC.

The chain carries TRBV18 and TRBJ2-3; no firm D call. Trimming took off 3 bases at V and 1 base at J, with 8 bases between the two ends. The CDR3 is 14 amino acids. Germline V gene lookup returns CDR1 KGHSH and CDR2 LQKENI. CDR3 sequence (DNA): TGTGCCAGCTCACCCCTCCGGGGCACAGATACGCAGTATTTT. Translation: CASSPLRGTDTQYF.

V is TRBV9 and J is TRBJ2-2; 8 bases are a match to TRBD2. Germline V gives CDR1 SGDLS, CDR2 YYNGEE. J lost 4 bases, V lost 0 bases, and 11 bases had no gene match. The CDR3 is 18 amino acids. CDR3 DNA sequence: TGTGCCAGCAGCGTAGGCGGGGGGTTAGGGAGTCGCACCGGGGAGCTGTTTTTT. Translating it yields CASSVGGGLGSRTGELFF.

In regard to this clone: The sample carries other DNA sequences with the same CDR3. The chain recombines TRBV5-1 with TRBJ2-5; 9 positions match TRBD1. The CDR3 length is 14 residues. Germline CDR1 is SGHRS and CDR2 is YFSETQ. Trimming cost V 4 bases and J 5 bases; bases outside gene matches: 6. The CDR3 nucleotides read TGCGCCAGCAGCCCGGACAGGGGAGGTGAGACCCAGTACTTC. It codes for CASSPDRGGETQYF.

The rearrangement links TRBV11-3 to TRBJ1-1; D is uncertain. V was shortened by 4 bases and J by 5 bases, with 8 bases between the two germline ends. CDR3 length equals 12 residues. Germline CDR1 and CDR2: SGHNT and YENEEA. The CDR3 loop reads CASSSPRTEAFF. DNA of the CDR3: TGTGCCAGCAGCTCTCCCCGGACTGAAGCTTTCTTT.

The CDR3 loop is CSARGLEAFF. The CDR3 bases are TGCAGTGCGCGGGGCCTTGAAGCTTTCTTT. V and J are TRBV20-1 and TRBJ1-1, with a possible D match to TRBD1 (5 bases). CDR1 is DFQATT and CDR2 is SNEGSKA in the germline V gene (reference sequence). Trimming shortened V by 6 bases and J by 7 bases, and 9 bases separated the two germline ends. The CDR3 totals 10 residues.

The V gene is TRBV19, the J gene TRBJ2-7; 9 nucleotides match TRBD1. The CDR3 loop spans 14 amino acids. After removal of 6 bases from V and 6 bases from J, the junction contained 9 bases not matched to a gene. Looked up from germline, CDR1 is LNHDA and CDR2 is SQIVND (reference sequence). CDR3 in amino acids: CASSSGTGPGEQYF. DNA for the CDR3: TGTGCCAGTAGCTCCGGGACAGGGCCGGGCGAGCAGTACTTC.

V is TRBV10-2 and J is TRBJ2-7; possible D gene TRBD2, 6 bases. The CDR3 covers 14 residues. Trimming shortened V by 0 bases and J by 5 bases, and 11 bases separated the two germline ends. CDR1 and CDR2 from the germline V gene are WSHSY and SAAADI. Here the CDR3 DNA reads TGCGCCAGCAGTGAGTCCCCAGGGAGGAACGAGCAGTACTTC. This codes for CASSESPGRNEQYF.

The rearrangement uses TRBV7-2 and TRBJ2-2; a weak D match, TRBD1 (5 bases). Germline lookup yields CDR1 SGHTA and CDR2 FQGNSA. CDR3 length: 15 residues. V was shortened by 5 bases and J by 2 bases, with 12 bases between the two germline ends. The CDR3 is CASSHDSPNTGELFF. CDR3 DNA: TGTGCCAGCAGCCACGACAGCCCTAACACCGGGGAGCTGTTTTTT.

The V gene is TRBV11-2, the J gene TRBJ2-1; D remains ambiguous. Germline V gene data show CDR1 as SGHAT and CDR2 as FQNNGV. This CDR3 comprises 14 residues. The ends were cut back, 1 base at V and 8 bases at J, with 12 bases in the middle. The CDR3 sequence: CASSLVQLGDEQFF. The DNA for the CDR3 is TGTGCCAGCAGCTTAGTCCAGCTCGGAGATGAGCAGTTCTTC.

There are a few counts of this clone. This chain connects TRBV27 to TRBJ2-7; D might be TRBD2 (6 bases). Germline values: CDR1 MNHEY, CDR2 SMNVEV (reference sequence). Trimming stripped 4 bases from V and 5 bases from J, with 12 bases between. The CDR3 length is 13 residues. The CDR3 sequence is CASSSGLFNEQYF. As DNA, the CDR3 is TGTGCCAGCAGTTCGGGACTTTTCAACGAGCAGTACTTC.

Comment on this clone: Germline and junction disagree at one end, which may indicate a read error. Distinct nucleotide sequences in the sample also encode this CDR3. This chain joins TRBV6-6 and TRBJ2-3; 9 positions agree with TRBD2. Germline CDR1 is MNHNY and CDR2 is SVGAGI (reference sequence). The CDR3 consists of 16 residues. CDR3 coding DNA: TGCGCCAGCAGTTACCCCCCTAGCGGGATCCCAGATACGCAGTATTTT. This translates into CASSYPPSGIPDTQYF.

Written as DNA, the CDR3 is TGTGCCAGCAGCCATAACAGGGGGAGGGGGACTGAAGCTTTCTTT. Encoded protein: CASSHNRGRGTEAFF. The V and J genes are TRBV4-2 and TRBJ1-1; TRBD1 agrees at 8 bases. CDR1 and CDR2 (germline): LGHNA, YNFKEQ. V shed 3 bases, J shed 5 bases, and the junction held 8 bases outside the gene matches. The CDR3 has 15 residues.

This clone was picked up a small number of times. The chain employs TRBV27 and TRBJ1-1; D might be TRBD1 (5 bases). Germline V gene sequence: CDR1 MNHEY, CDR2 SMNVEV (reference sequence). The CDR3 runs to 15 residues. Trimming stripped 10 bases from V and 2 bases from J, with 20 bases between. CDR3: CATALLGGGNTEAFF. CDR3 sequence (DNA): TGTGCCACGGCCCTCCTCGGGGGAGGAAACACTGAAGCTTTCTTT.

The chain couples TRBV6-6 to TRBJ1-2; D may be TRBD1 (5 bases). V was shortened by 4 bases and J by 6 bases, with 12 bases between the two germline ends. The CDR3 extends over 13 amino acids. Germline V gives CDR1 MNHNY, CDR2 SVGAGI (reference sequence). CDR3 loop: CASSLGRVNGYTF. The CDR3, as DNA: TGTGCCAGCAGTTTGGGCAGGGTAAATGGCTACACCTTC.

The J gene is TRBJ1-5, the V gene TRBV15; the D is unclear. Looked up from germline, CDR1 is LNHNV and CDR2 is YYDKDF (reference sequence). V was trimmed by 6 bases and J by 3 bases, leaving 9 bases between them. This CDR3 is 13 amino acids long. Here the CDR3 DNA reads TGTGCCACCAGTCCAGCGGTCAATCAGCCCCAGCATTTT. Translating it yields CATSPAVNQPQHF.

The chain couples TRBV28 to TRBJ2-7; D is uncertain. The V gene's germline CDR1 is MDHEN and CDR2 SYDVKM. V gave up 4 bases and J gave up 2 bases, with 9 bases separating them. This CDR3 spans 13 amino acids. CDR3 sequence: CASSYQRAYEQYF. Here the CDR3 DNA reads TGTGCCAGCAGTTATCAAAGAGCCTACGAGCAGTACTTC. Full variable domain (outside the CDR3, taken from reference TRBV28 and TRBJ2-7): DVKVTQSSRYLVKRTGEKVFLECVQDMDHENMFWYRQDPGLGLRLIYFSYDVKMKEKGDIPEGYSVSREKKERFSLILESASTNQTSMYLCASSYQRAYEQYFGPGTRLTVT.

This sequence joins TRBV5-6 and TRBJ1-4; no reliable D call. This CDR3 comprises 13 residues. The germline gives CDR1 SGHDT, CDR2 YYEEEE. V was trimmed by 1 base and J by 7 bases, leaving 8 bases between them. The CDR3 sequence is CASSLRVREKLFF. The CDR3 nucleotides read TGTGCCAGCAGCTTGCGTGTTCGTGAAAAACTGTTTTTT.

V and J are TRBV7-9 and TRBJ1-2; the D gene is possibly TRBD1 (5 bases). The CDR3 has 16 amino acids. The V and J ends lost 2 bases and 6 bases respectively, with 19 bases between them. CDR1 is SEHNR, CDR2 FQNEAQ, per germline (reference sequence). The CDR3 spells CASSLLQGSQVDGYTF. The DNA of the CDR3 is TGTGCCAGCAGCTTATTGCAGGGTTCACAGGTCGATGGCTACACCTTC.

This clone showed up just a few times. The same CDR3 is also encoded by other DNA sequences in this sample. The rearrangement joins TRBV6-5 to TRBJ1-1; a possible D gene is TRBD1 (6 bases). Germline V gives CDR1 MNHEY, CDR2 SVGAGI. This CDR3 is 14 amino acids long. Trimming took 0 bases from V and 3 from J, leaving 8 bases between them. Here the CDR3 DNA reads TGTGCCAGCAGTTACTCGAGGGGGTACACTGAAGCTTTCTTT. Amino acids: CASSYSRGYTEAFF.

This clone occurred a few times. The V and J genes are TRBV5-5 and TRBJ2-3; unclear D gene. The germline gives CDR1 SGHKS, CDR2 YYEKEE (reference sequence). V lost 0 bases and J 1 base, leaving 12 bases between the germline ends. The CDR3 length is 16 residues. For the CDR3, the DNA is TGTGCCAGCAGCTTGGGTATCCTCGGTGGCACAGATACGCAGTATTTT. Protein product: CASSLGILGGTDTQYF.

The gene calls are TRBV30 and TRBJ1-1; 8 nucleotides match TRBD1. Germline CDR1 GTSNPN, CDR2 SVGIG (reference sequence). The J segment lost 0 bases and the V segment lost 5 bases, leaving 2 bases of the junction unmatched. There are 13 residues in the CDR3. The CDR3 region has the DNA TGTGCCTGGGAGGACAGGGTGAACACTGAAGCTTTCTTT. This sequence encodes CAWEDRVNTEAFF.

This chain links TRBV28 with TRBJ1-5; 7 nucleotides match TRBD1. Germline V gives CDR1 MDHEN, CDR2 SYDVKM. The CDR3 spans 14 residues. V was pared by 3 bases and J by 2 bases, with 1 base of the junction left unmatched. The CDR3 DNA sequence: TGTGCCAGCAGTTTCGGGACAGGCAATCAGCCCCAGCATTTT. Protein product: CASSFGTGNQPQHF.

J is TRBJ2-1 and V is TRBV10-2; D unresolved. V was shortened by 2 bases and J by 6 bases, with 8 bases between the two germline ends. The V gene's germline CDR1 is WSHSY and CDR2 SAAADI. The CDR3 totals 13 residues. This chain's CDR3 is CASSEELVNEQFF. CDR3 DNA: TGCGCCAGCAGTGAGGAGCTAGTCAATGAGCAGTTCTTC.

This clone was observed a few times. The V call is TRBV19, the J call TRBJ1-2; D remains ambiguous. The V end was cut by 3 bases, the J end by 1 base, with 6 bases between. CDR1 and CDR2 from the germline V gene are LNHDA and SQIVND (reference sequence). The CDR3 length is 13 residues. The CDR3 DNA reads TGTGCCAGTAGTATTAGCAGTAACTATGGCTACACCTTC. Encoded protein: CASSISSNYGYTF.

J is TRBJ2-1 and V is TRBV10-3, with a weak D call TRBD2 (6 bases). This CDR3 is built from 12 residues. Germline-derived CDR1 and CDR2 are ENHRY and SYGVKD. Deletions cut 6 bases from V and 8 bases from J, with 11 bases between. The CDR3 reads CAISRETDEQFF. The DNA of the CDR3 is TGTGCCATCAGCCGGGAGACGGATGAGCAGTTCTTC.

The chain recombines TRBV19 with TRBJ1-4, with D perhaps TRBD1 (5 bases). Trimming took 5 bases from V and 7 from J, leaving 17 bases between them. The CDR3 loop spans 15 amino acids. Germline assignment: CDR1 LNHDA and CDR2 SQIVND (reference sequence). The DNA of the CDR3 is TGTGCCAGTAGTCCGCAAATGGGGCTGAGTGAAAAACTGTTTTTT. Amino acid sequence: CASSPQMGLSEKLFF. Based on the CDR3 plus reference TRBV19 and TRBJ1-4, the full variable domain is DGGITQSPKYLFRKEGQNVTLSCEQNLNHDAMYWYRQDPGQGLRLIYYSQIVNDFQKGDIAEGYSVSREKKESFPLTVTSAQKNPTAFYLCASSPQMGLSEKLFFGSGTQLSVL.

This clone was counted only a few times. The rearrangement joins TRBV6-1 to TRBJ2-6; 7 bases are shared with TRBD1. V shed 3 bases and J 0 bases; nucleotides not matched to a gene: 5. In germline, CDR1 is MNHNS, CDR2 SASEGT. CDR3 length equals 17 residues. CDR3 region: CASSEEAGGSGANVLTF. CDR3 bases: TGTGCCAGCAGTGAGGAGGCAGGGGGCTCTGGGGCCAACGTCCTGACTTTC.